The 24 T cell receptor beta chains presented below share a single source sample, sequenced in a study of blood T cell repertoires in COVID-19. TCRdb's table, derived via immunoSEQ multiplex PCR, lists solely in-frame clones and lacks some. This table holds around 70,000 clones, about four fifths found once. Sequencing input: peripheral blood. Receptor source: a human donor in a cohort sampled during active COVID-19.

The chain recombines TRBV3-1 (or the pseudogene TRBV3-2) with TRBJ2-7; 8 positions agree with TRBD2. Germline V CDR1 and CDR2: LGHDT, YNNKEL (reference sequence). Trimming cost V 4 bases and J 4 bases; bases outside gene matches: 9. The length of the CDR3 is 15 residues. The CDR3 loop reads CASSPGGLGAYEQYF. CDR3 DNA: TGTGCCAGCAGCCCCGGGGGACTAGGAGCTTACGAGCAGTACTTC.

This clone is a singleton in its sample. The chain employs TRBV4-2 and TRBJ2-7, with 8 bases fitting TRBD2. Germline V gives CDR1 LGHNA, CDR2 YNFKEQ. The CDR3 sequence is 16 residues long. Germline trimming cut 0 bases from V and 3 bases from J; bases unmatched to any gene: 7. The CDR3 here is CASSQDGSAGDYEQYF. The CDR3 DNA reads as TGTGCCAGCAGCCAAGATGGTTCAGCGGGAGACTACGAGCAGTACTTC.

V usage is TRBV10-3 and J usage is TRBJ1-2; 7 bases match TRBD1. Germline CDR1 reads ENHRY; CDR2 reads SYGVKD. The CDR3 covers 13 residues. Trimming took 7 bases from V and 6 from J; bases not matched to a gene: 8. The CDR3 here is CAINDRDSHGYTF. As DNA, the CDR3 is TGTGCCATCAACGACAGGGATTCTCATGGCTACACCTTC.

The gene calls are TRBV5-4 and TRBJ2-1; 8 positions match TRBD2. The J segment lost 6 bases and the V segment lost 3 bases, leaving 5 bases of the junction unmatched. The V gene's germline CDR1 is SGHNT and CDR2 YYREEE (reference sequence). The CDR3 length is 14 residues. CDR3 sequence (DNA): TGTGCCAGCAGCTCCGGGACTAGACCCAATGAGCAGTTCTTC. As protein: CASSSGTRPNEQFF.

As DNA, the CDR3 is TGTGCCAGCAGCCAAGACGGAGATTCACCCCTCCACTTT. It encodes CASSQDGDSPLHF. This sequence joins TRBV3-1 (or the pseudogene TRBV3-2) and TRBJ1-6; D unclear. Germline CDR1 and CDR2: LGHDT and YNNKEL (reference sequence). The CDR3 is 13 residues long. V was clipped by 0 bases and J by 8 bases, with 5 bases between them.

The chain joins TRBV7-8 to TRBJ1-5, with a possible D match to TRBD1 (5 bases). The CDR3 is made up of 16 amino acids. Germline CDR1 is SGHVS and CDR2 is FQNEAQ. V was pared by 5 bases and J by 2 bases, with 16 bases between. This CDR3 reads CASSRTIGAGNQPQHF. CDR3 in DNA: TGTGCCAGCAGCCGAACCATAGGGGCAGGCAATCAGCCCCAGCATTTT.

The chain employs TRBV12-3 or TRBV12-4 and TRBJ2-3; D is undetermined. V lost 8 bases and J 7 bases, leaving 7 bases between the germline ends. This CDR3 is built from 10 residues. The CDR3 loop reads CASGVNTQYF. As DNA, the CDR3 is TGTGCCAGCGGAGTGAATACGCAGTATTTT.

This clone was picked up a small number of times. The V call is TRBV12-5, the J call TRBJ2-1; the D gene is possibly TRBD1 (5 bases). Germline lookup yields CDR1 LGHNT and CDR2 FRNRAP. V was shortened by 0 bases and J by 5 bases, with 11 bases between the two germline ends. The CDR3 totals 15 residues. CDR3 loop: CASGLVLTGNNEQFF. Here the CDR3 DNA reads TGTGCTAGTGGTTTGGTACTCACAGGTAACAATGAGCAGTTCTTC.

This CDR3 is CSASHRPPEAFF. CDR3 sequence (DNA): TGCAGTGCTAGTCACAGGCCCCCTGAAGCTTTCTTT. The V call is TRBV20-1, the J call TRBJ1-1; weak D call: TRBD1 (5 bases). Germline V gene data show CDR1 as DFQATT and CDR2 as SNEGSKA (reference sequence). The CDR3 has 12 residues. V was cut by 3 bases and J by 6 bases, with 11 bases left in between.

This chain connects TRBV10-3 to TRBJ2-2, with 8 bases lining up with TRBD2. The CDR3 has 17 residues. Germline V gives CDR1 ENHRY, CDR2 SYGVKD. Losses at the gene ends were 2 bases for V and 4 bases for J; bases not matched to a gene: 9. The CDR3 DNA reads as TGTGCCATCAGTGAGAAAAAAGCGGGAGAGACCACCGGGGAGCTGTTTTTT. Its protein product is CAISEKKAGETTGELFF.

CDR3 region: CASSIGTGWTGNTIYF. The CDR3 nucleotides are TGTGCCAGCAGTATCGGGACAGGGTGGACGGGAAACACCATATATTTT. This chain joins TRBV28 and TRBJ1-3; 9 bases are shared with TRBD1. Trimming at V came to 5 bases and at J to 4 bases, leaving 9 bases not matched to a gene. This CDR3 has 16 amino acids. Per germline, CDR1 MDHEN and CDR2 SYDVKM.

The chain links TRBV27 to TRBJ2-1; 8 nucleotides agree with TRBD2. With 4 bases clipped from V and 13 bases from J, the junction kept 6 bases outside the gene matches. The CDR3 runs 12 residues. The V gene's germline CDR1 is MNHEY and CDR2 SMNVEV (reference sequence). The CDR3, as DNA: TGTGCCAGCAGTTCCCCGGCGGGAGGCCAGTTCTTC. Encoded protein: CASSSPAGGQFF.

The chain is built from TRBV7-2 and TRBJ1-6, with D perhaps TRBD1 (6 bases). The V end was cut by 6 bases, the J end by 7 bases, with 19 bases between. The CDR3 consists of 16 residues. The germline gives CDR1 SGHTA, CDR2 FQGNSA. This CDR3 is CASSSTGPPLNSPLHF. The CDR3 region has the DNA TGTGCCAGCAGTTCTACAGGGCCACCATTGAATTCACCCCTCCACTTT.

This clone occurred once. The chain employs TRBV5-1 and TRBJ2-5, with 15 bases aligning to TRBD2. The CDR3 extends over 17 amino acids. Trimming took 4 bases from V and 5 from J; bases not matched to a gene: 9. The germline V gene encodes CDR1 SGHRS and CDR2 YFSETQ. The DNA for the CDR3 is TGCGCCAGCAGCACGGGACTAGCGGGAGGCCCCGGGGAGACCCAGTACTTC. This gives the protein CASSTGLAGGPGETQYF. The full variable domain, in which reference TRBV5-1 and TRBJ2-5 provide the parts outside the CDR3, is KAGVTQTPRYLIKTRGQQVTLSCSPISGHRSVSWYQQTPGQGLQFLFEYFSETQRNKGNFPGRFSGRQFSNSRSEMNVSTLELGDSALYLCASSTGLAGGPGETQYFGPGTRLLVL.

V gene TRBV28 combines with J gene TRBJ2-7; the D gene is possibly TRBD2 (6 bases). The CDR3 runs 13 residues. The V end lost 4 bases, the J end lost 6 bases, and 13 bases lay between the germline ends. CDR1 is MDHEN and CDR2 is SYDVKM in the germline V gene. CDR3 region: CASSYWGVGEQYF. The CDR3 DNA reads as TGTGCCAGCAGTTATTGGGGGGTGGGCGAGCAGTACTTC.

The chain links TRBV19 to TRBJ2-5; maybe TRBD1 (6 bases). Germline CDR1 and CDR2: LNHDA and SQIVND (reference sequence). The CDR3 covers 15 residues. The V end was cut by 5 bases, the J end by 2 bases, with 15 bases between. The CDR3 loop reads CASSPSGTPQETQYF. CDR3 DNA: TGTGCCAGTAGTCCGTCCGGGACACCTCAAGAGACCCAGTACTTC.

V and J are TRBV5-1 and TRBJ2-7; TRBD2 agrees at 13 bases. CDR1 is SGHRS, CDR2 YFSETQ, per germline. V trimming: 0 bases; J trimming: 2 bases; junction bases outside the gene matches: 8. The CDR3 extends over 18 amino acids. CDR3: CASSLGLAGGGNPYEQYF. CDR3 coding DNA: TGCGCCAGCAGCTTGGGACTAGCGGGAGGCGGGAATCCCTACGAGCAGTACTTC.

Worth noting for this clone: Being one base from a much bigger clone, this may be a read error. The genes are TRBV7-3 and TRBJ2-7, with 8 positions matching TRBD2. The germline gives CDR1 SGHTA, CDR2 FQGTGA. J gave up 5 bases and V 6 bases, and 6 bases lay outside the gene matches. The CDR3 is 13 residues long. The CDR3 sequence is CASSLGTSNEQYF. The CDR3, as DNA: TGTGCCAGCAGTCTCGGGACTAGTAACGAGCAGTACTTC.

The chain links TRBV2 to TRBJ2-7, with 9 positions matching TRBD1. With 4 bases clipped from V and 3 bases from J, the junction kept 10 bases outside the gene matches. The CDR3 spans 16 residues. Per the germline V gene, CDR1 is SNHLY and CDR2 is FYNNEI. Written as DNA, the CDR3 is TGTGCCAGCAGTGGGGGACAGGGCGAATTGGGCTACGAGCAGTACTTC. It translates to CASSGGQGELGYEQYF.

The chain carries TRBV14 and TRBJ2-3; the match to TRBD2 covers 7 bases. Germline trimming cut 4 bases from V and 1 base from J; bases unmatched to any gene: 5. The CDR3 sequence is 15 residues long. CDR1 is SGHDN, CDR2 FVKESK, per germline. The CDR3 sequence is CASSRALAGTDTQYF. CDR3 nucleotides: TGTGCCAGCAGCCGAGCCCTAGCGGGCACAGATACGCAGTATTTT.

V is TRBV24-1 and J is TRBJ2-7; 12 nucleotides line up with TRBD2. CDR3 length: 15 amino acids. The V gene's germline CDR1 is KGHDR and CDR2 SFDVKD. V shed 3 bases, J shed 6 bases, and the junction held 5 bases outside the gene matches. CDR3 nucleotide sequence: TGTGCCACCAGTGATACACTAGCGGGAGGATCCGAGCAGTACTTC. It encodes CATSDTLAGGSEQYF.

J is TRBJ1-1 and V is TRBV6-2 or TRBV6-3; D not certain. This CDR3 spans 11 amino acids. Germline loops: CDR1 MNHEY, CDR2 SVGEGT. Between the trimmed V and J ends, which lost 6 bases and 6 bases, there was a span of 8 bases. For the CDR3, the DNA is TGTGCCAGCAGCAGTGGGCCTGAAGCTTTCTTT. Its translation is CASSSGPEAFF.

This chain uses TRBV27 with TRBJ2-6; possible D gene TRBD1, 6 bases. The germline gives CDR1 MNHEY, CDR2 SMNVEV (reference sequence). The CDR3 has 15 residues. V was cut by 8 bases and J by 1 base, with 12 bases left in between. This chain's CDR3 is CASRYRVSGANVLTF. In nucleotides, the CDR3 is TGTGCCAGCCGTTACAGGGTTTCTGGGGCCAACGTCCTGACTTTC.

The V and J genes are TRBV28 and TRBJ1-1, with TRBD1 matching over 9 bases. Germline-derived CDR1 and CDR2 are MDHEN and SYDVKM. V shed 7 bases, J shed 7 bases, and the junction held 10 bases outside the gene matches. This CDR3 is built from 14 residues. The CDR3 nucleotides read TGTGCCAGCATCCCAGGGACAGGGATTGGTGAAGCTTTCTTT. Translating it yields CASIPGTGIGEAFF.